One sample yielded the 17 T cell receptor beta chains listed below, sequenced in a study of cytomegalovirus exposure and HLA in healthy donors. PCR involved 60 Vbeta and 13 Jbeta primers. TCRdb keeps only in-frame clones here, not all; method: immunoSEQ multiplex PCR. The sample shows around 91,000 clones, about 89% of them seen only once. What was sequenced was PBMCs. Receptor source: a young man in good health and CMV-seropositive.

This sequence joins TRBV29-1 and TRBJ1-1; a possible D gene is TRBD1 (5 bases). This CDR3 spans 11 amino acids. V lost 4 bases to trimming and J lost 11 bases, with 14 bases between them. Germline V lookup: CDR1 SQVTM, CDR2 ANQGSEA. The CDR3 loop is CSVGQGEKAFF. Here the CDR3 DNA reads TGCAGCGTTGGTCAGGGCGAGAAGGCTTTCTTT.

This clone has just one count. This chain uses TRBV10-3 with TRBJ2-2; maybe TRBD1 (6 bases). Trimming pared 2 bases from V and 3 bases from J, leaving 10 bases between. Germline loops: CDR1 ENHRY, CDR2 SYGVKD. CDR3 length equals 15 residues. CDR3 bases: TGTGCCATCAGTGAGCTCTCAGGGGACACCGGGGAGCTGTTTTTT. Translating gives CAISELSGDTGELFF.

This CDR3 reads CASSPLRGQDFYEQYF. In DNA form, the CDR3 reads TGTGCCAGCAGTCCCCTCCGGGGACAGGATTTCTACGAGCAGTACTTC. The chain joins TRBV27 to TRBJ2-7; 8 bases map to TRBD1. CDR3 length: 16 residues. V gave up 5 bases and J gave up 3 bases; unmatched junction bases: 12. The germline CDR1 and CDR2 sequences are MNHEY and SMNVEV (reference sequence).

CDR3 nucleotide sequence: TGCAGCACACGCCGGACTAGCGGGAGGTGGTATGAGCAGTTCTTC. Protein product: CSTRRTSGRWYEQFF. V and J are TRBV29-1 and TRBJ2-1; 14 bases map to TRBD2. The CDR3 length is 15 residues. Trimming at V came to 8 bases and at J to 8 bases, leaving 11 bases not matched to a gene. Germline CDR1 and CDR2: SQVTM and ANQGSEA.

J is TRBJ2-7 and V is TRBV19, with 13 bases matching TRBD2. Germline V lookup: CDR1 LNHDA, CDR2 SQIVND (reference sequence). After removal of 3 bases from V and 6 bases from J, the junction contained 5 bases not matched to a gene. The CDR3 runs to 15 residues. DNA for the CDR3: TGTGCCAGTAGTATGAGGACTAGCGGGAGCGGCGAGCAGTACTTC. As protein: CASSMRTSGSGEQYF.

The rearrangement joins TRBV27 to TRBJ2-5, with 11 bases that match TRBD2. The tail of the sequence fits TRBJ2-7 better, so the J call may be wrong. The germline gives CDR1 MNHEY, CDR2 SMNVEV (reference sequence). The CDR3 is 15 residues long. DNA for the CDR3: TGTGCCAGCAGTTCGGGACTAGCGGCCAGGTCCGAGCAGTACTTC. It codes for CASSSGLAARSEQYF.

The CDR3 sequence: CASSEDRTDTQYF. The CDR3 DNA reads as TGTGCCAGCAGTGAAGACAGGACAGATACGCAGTATTTT. V and J are TRBV2 and TRBJ2-3, with D tentatively TRBD1 (5 bases). CDR1 SNHLY and CDR2 FYNNEI come from the germline V gene. The CDR3 runs to 13 residues. Trimming removed 1 base from V and 3 bases from J, with 5 bases in between.

This clone has a handful of counts. This chain links TRBV13 with TRBJ1-2, with 7 bases aligning to TRBD1. The ends lost 5 bases at V and 6 bases at J; junction bases unmatched: 9. The CDR3 is 14 residues long. Germline CDR1 reads PRHDT; CDR2 reads FYEKMQ (reference sequence). CDR3 amino acids: CASSARTGTHGYTF. DNA of the CDR3: TGTGCCAGCAGCGCAAGGACAGGAACCCATGGCTACACCTTC.

The chain uses TRBV10-1 and TRBJ2-2; 10 bases match TRBD2. Germline V gene sequence: CDR1 WNHNN, CDR2 SYGVQD (reference sequence). The CDR3 consists of 15 residues. With V trimmed by 2 bases and J by 6 bases, 3 bases remained unmatched. The CDR3 region is CASSELAGVAGELFF. In DNA form, the CDR3 reads TGCGCCAGCAGTGAGCTAGCGGGAGTAGCCGGGGAGCTGTTTTTT.

The chain couples TRBV25-1 to TRBJ2-5; D is unresolved. Germline lookup yields CDR1 MGHDK and CDR2 SYGVNS. The ends were cut back, 4 bases at V and 1 base at J, with 7 bases in the middle. The CDR3 consists of 13 residues. The CDR3 loop is CASSVQFQETQYF. CDR3 nucleotides: TGTGCCAGCAGTGTACAATTCCAAGAGACCCAGTACTTC.

In its sample, this clone was seen a few times. The J gene is TRBJ1-3, the V gene TRBV25-1; D is perhaps TRBD1 (6 bases). The ends were cut back, 7 bases at V and 0 bases at J, with 16 bases in the middle. This CDR3 spans 16 amino acids. The germline gives CDR1 MGHDK, CDR2 SYGVNS. The CDR3 coding sequence is TGTGCCAGCATCCCCTCGGGGGGCCCCTCTGGAAACACCATATATTTT. Its translation is CASIPSGGPSGNTIYF.

The V call is TRBV6-1, the J call TRBJ2-5; unclear D gene. V was clipped by 5 bases and J by 1 base, with 17 bases between them. CDR1 is MNHNS, CDR2 SASEGT, per germline. This CDR3 has 16 residues. The CDR3 sequence is CASSQVLSPTQETQYF. DNA for the CDR3: TGTGCCAGCAGTCAAGTTCTGTCCCCTACCCAAGAGACCCAGTACTTC.

This chain uses TRBV4-2 with TRBJ1-5, with 8 bases aligning to TRBD1. Germline CDR1 is LGHNA and CDR2 is YNFKEQ. The CDR3 runs to 13 residues. J gave up 1 base and V 10 bases, and 3 bases lay outside the gene matches. This CDR3 reads CATRQGSNQPQHF. In DNA, the CDR3 is TGTGCCACCAGACAGGGGAGCAATCAGCCCCAGCATTTT.

The chain uses TRBV13 and TRBJ2-4; D is perhaps TRBD2 (5 bases). Looked up from germline, CDR1 is PRHDT and CDR2 is FYEKMQ (reference sequence). Trimming shortened V by 5 bases and J by 4 bases, and 15 bases separated the two germline ends. This CDR3 has 15 residues. CDR3 nucleotides: TGTGCCAGCAGCCCGCCCAGCGGATTAAAAAACATTCAGTACTTC. Its translation: CASSPPSGLKNIQYF.

The genes are TRBV11-3 and TRBJ2-1, with 14 bases identical to TRBD2. Per the germline V gene, CDR1 is SGHNT and CDR2 is YENEEA. J was trimmed by 0 bases and V by 1 base; bases with no gene match: 2. The CDR3 extends over 18 amino acids. The CDR3 here is CASSLGLAGGLSYNEQFF. Written as DNA, the CDR3 is TGTGCCAGCAGCTTAGGACTAGCGGGAGGGCTCTCCTACAATGAGCAGTTCTTC.

This clone has a handful of counts. The V gene is TRBV6-6, the J gene TRBJ1-4; 7 bases are shared with TRBD1. The J segment lost 4 bases and the V segment lost 6 bases, leaving 11 bases of the junction unmatched. The length of the CDR3 is 16 residues. Germline-derived CDR1 and CDR2 are MNHNY and SVGAGI (reference sequence). The CDR3 DNA reads as TGTGCCAGCAGCCATACAGGGGCGGCGGTTAATGAAAAACTGTTTTTT. This gives the protein CASSHTGAAVNEKLFF.

The chain combines TRBV27 with TRBJ2-1; weak D call: TRBD2 (5 bases). The V gene's germline CDR1 is MNHEY and CDR2 SMNVEV (reference sequence). CDR3 size: 14 residues. Trimming left V 4 bases short and J 7 bases short, with 14 bases between. The DNA of the CDR3 is TGTGCCAGCAGTTCAGGACTCGGGCGAAATGAGCAGTTCTTC. Translation: CASSSGLGRNEQFF.